The sequence of this TCR beta chain was determined in a study of Ad26.COV2.S vaccination and SARS-CoV-2 variants. About the study: As a participant in COV1001, the donor was in the Ad26.COV2.S trial arm. Recipients of Ad26.COV2.S got it intramuscularly, once or twice 56 days apart. Points from the study as a whole: The analyses of TCR breadth and depth may have understated the size of total T cell responses.

Treatment in this sample: around 19 received Ad26.COV2.S at low or high dose, single or two shots; roughly five received placebo; per-sample allocation not given. Specimen acquisition occurred on day 63 following the initial vaccine or placebo injection. Ad26 vector vaccine expressed Wuhan-strain SARS-CoV-2 spike. CDR3 size: 16 residues. V trimming: 4 bases; J trimming: 5 bases; junction bases outside the gene matches: 5. Germline values: CDR1 SGHRS, CDR2 YFSETQ. Points on this clone: Its antigen remains unknown.

Assay: immunoSEQ multiplex PCR; the TCRdb copy retains only in-frame clones and omits some. The table records a few hundred thousand clones, around 90% of them present only once. The starting material was peripheral blood, obtained in a trial of Ad26.COV2.S vaccine versus placebo. The V call is TRBV5-1, the J call TRBJ2-3, with 15 bases lining up with TRBD2. The sequence was obtained from a person between 18 and 65 years old who received the Ad26.COV2.S COVID-19 vaccine or a placebo. The CDR3 DNA is TGCGCCAGCAGCATCGGGACTAGCGGGAGGAAAGATACGCAGTATTTT. Translated: CASSIGTSGRKDTQYF.